Presented here are 6 T cell receptor beta chains from one specimen sequenced in a study of blood T cell repertoires in COVID-19. TCRdb's copy holds only in-frame clones and misses some; the assay was immunoSEQ multiplex PCR. This sample has tens of thousands of clones, with 86% found just once. Sequencing was done on a sample of peripheral blood. The receptors here all came from a human donor with active COVID-19. The donor label of this sample is uncertain.

The chain is built from TRBV11-2 and TRBJ2-3; D is unresolved. The CDR3 has 12 residues. Trimming pared 4 bases from V and 1 base from J, leaving 3 bases between. The germline V gene has CDR1 SGHAT and CDR2 FQNNGV. The CDR3 nucleotides are TGTGCCAGCAGCTCCGGCACAGATACGCAGTATTTT. Translating it yields CASSSGTDTQYF.

The V call is TRBV14, the J call TRBJ2-7; 12 bases agree with TRBD2. The V segment lost 1 base and the J segment 6 bases; nucleotides outside the gene matches: 1. The CDR3 runs to 14 residues. Germline CDR1 reads SGHDN; CDR2 reads FVKESK. CDR3 in amino acids: CASSQGLAGVEQYF. The DNA of the CDR3 is TGTGCCAGCAGCCAAGGACTAGCGGGGGTCGAGCAGTACTTC.

In its sample, this clone was seen once. The rearrangement uses TRBV11-3 and TRBJ2-5; 11 bases fit TRBD2. With V trimmed by 1 base and J by 5 bases, 9 bases remained unmatched. Germline V gives CDR1 SGHNT, CDR2 YENEEA. This CDR3 contains 17 residues. The CDR3 region has the DNA TGTGCCAGCAGCTTAGGGACTAGCGGGTCCTTCGGGGAGACCCAGTACTTC. Its translation is CASSLGTSGSFGETQYF.

This clone has just a few counts. This rearrangement joins TRBV10-1 to TRBJ1-1, with 10 bases matching TRBD1. The trim removed 5 bases at V and 1 base at J, leaving 4 bases unmatched. The CDR3 is 15 residues long. Germline CDR1 reads WNHNN; CDR2 reads SYGVQD (reference sequence). The CDR3 protein is CASSWDRGGNTEAFF. The CDR3 DNA sequence: TGCGCCAGCAGTTGGGACAGGGGAGGGAACACTGAAGCTTTCTTT.

The CDR3 sequence: CASSPSRTVSYEQYF. In nucleotides, the CDR3 is TGTGCCAGCTCACCCTCTCGGACAGTTTCTTACGAGCAGTACTTC. The gene calls are TRBV18 and TRBJ2-7; the D gene is possibly TRBD1 (6 bases). The germline V gene has CDR1 KGHSH and CDR2 LQKENI. V shed 3 bases and J shed 4 bases, with 16 bases lying between them. This CDR3 is 15 amino acids long.

The V call is TRBV5-1, the J call TRBJ2-5; D possibly corresponds to TRBD2 (6 bases). Trimming removed 0 bases from V and 7 bases from J, with 10 bases in between. CDR1 and CDR2 (germline): SGHRS, YFSETQ. The CDR3 covers 13 residues. CDR3 sequence (DNA): TGCGCCAGCAGCTTGGATCGGGGAGGGACCCAGTACTTC. It translates to CASSLDRGGTQYF.